One sample yielded the 21 T cell receptor beta chains listed below, sequenced in a study of blood T cell repertoires in COVID-19 (dated by TCRdb to 2019 to 2021). The library was produced with the immunoSEQ multiplex PCR assay. TCRdb re-hosts the immuneACCESS table, in-frame sequences only. Its copies lack some clones; in the studies checked, an unresolved V gene accounts for under half of them, and the cause for the rest is not known. Here the sample has 200,000 to 250,000 clones; around 83% occur a single time. The ten largest clones represent less than 4% of the sample. Sequenced input: peripheral blood. Receptors originate from a woman under 30 with acute or convalescent COVID-19.

The V gene is TRBV7-2, the J gene TRBJ2-7; no definite D call. CDR1 and CDR2 from the germline V gene are SGHTA and FQGNSA. Between the trimmed V and J ends, which lost 5 bases and 4 bases, there was a span of 18 bases. The CDR3 loop spans 15 amino acids. This CDR3 reads CASSPWAYSSYEQYF. The CDR3 DNA is TGTGCCAGCAGCCCCTGGGCTTACTCGTCGTACGAGCAGTACTTC.

This clone was recorded a few times. The chain uses TRBV28 and TRBJ2-1; 10 bases are shared with TRBD2. The trim removed 3 bases at V and 6 bases at J, leaving 5 bases unmatched. This CDR3 is built from 15 residues. The germline gives CDR1 MDHEN, CDR2 SYDVKM. DNA of the CDR3: TGTGCCAGCAGTTTTGTGGCTAGCGGGAGCAATGAGCAGTTCTTC. Translating gives CASSFVASGSNEQFF. Variable domain in full (rest from reference TRBV28 and TRBJ2-1): DVKVTQSSRYLVKRTGEKVFLECVQDMDHENMFWYRQDPGLGLRLIYFSYDVKMKEKGDIPEGYSVSREKKERFSLILESASTNQTSMYLCASSFVASGSNEQFFGPGTRLTVL.

The rearrangement uses TRBV11-3 and TRBJ2-7, with TRBD2 matching over 8 bases. V trimming: 5 bases; J trimming: 4 bases; junction bases outside the gene matches: 10. The germline gives CDR1 SGHNT, CDR2 YENEEA. The CDR3 has 15 amino acids. The DNA of the CDR3 is TGTGCCAGCAGCCGCGGGCGGGGGGCTGGATACGAGCAGTACTTC. As protein: CASSRGRGAGYEQYF.

The chain couples TRBV6-4 to TRBJ2-7; 10 bases match TRBD2. CDR3 length equals 14 residues. Germline V gene data show CDR1 as MRHNA and CDR2 as SNTAGT. The junction had 9 bases not matched to a gene; V was cut back by 10 bases and J by 3 bases. The CDR3 loop is CANSGTSEIYEQYF. CDR3 nucleotide sequence: TGTGCCAACTCCGGGACTAGCGAGATCTACGAGCAGTACTTC.

The gene calls are TRBV6-5 and TRBJ1-2, with a possible D match to TRBD1 (6 bases). Germline V gene lookup returns CDR1 MNHEY and CDR2 SVGAGI. Trimming cost V 2 bases and J 5 bases, with 9 bases left between them. The CDR3 spans 13 residues. Here the CDR3 DNA reads TGTGCCAGCAGTTACGACGGACAGTATGGCTACACCTTC. Amino acids: CASSYDGQYGYTF.

The chain links TRBV7-6 to TRBJ2-1, with 7 bases identical to TRBD2. The germline V gene has CDR1 SGHVS and CDR2 FNYEAQ. CDR3 size: 16 residues. Trimming at V came to 2 bases and at J to 1 base, leaving 5 bases not matched to a gene. The CDR3 protein is CASSLRASGSYNEQFF. CDR3 nucleotides: TGTGCCAGCAGCTTACGGGCTAGCGGATCCTACAATGAGCAGTTCTTC.

This chain joins TRBV2 and TRBJ1-5, with TRBD1 as a possible D gene (5 bases). The V end lost 1 base, the J end lost 3 bases, and 10 bases lay between the germline ends. Germline lookup yields CDR1 SNHLY and CDR2 FYNNEI. The CDR3 has 15 amino acids. The CDR3 nucleotides are TGTGCCAGCAGTGAAGGCAGGGCCGCCAATCAGCCCCAGCATTTT. Translated, it gives CASSEGRAANQPQHF.

The rearrangement links TRBV30 to TRBJ1-3; D is perhaps TRBD1 (5 bases). The V gene lost 3 bases and the J gene lost 0 bases, with 12 bases spanning the gap. Germline loops: CDR1 GTSNPN, CDR2 SVGIG (reference sequence). The CDR3 sequence is 15 residues long. As DNA, the CDR3 is TGTGCCTGGAGCGAAAGGGGAAGCTCTGGAAACACCATATATTTT. Its translation is CAWSERGSSGNTIYF.

V is TRBV4-3 and J is TRBJ2-1, with D possibly TRBD2 on 5 matching bases. The CDR3 totals 15 residues. Trimming left V 1 base short and J 4 bases short, with 11 bases between. CDR1 is LGHNA and CDR2 is YSLEER in the germline V gene. CDR3 DNA sequence: TGCGCCAGCAGCCAAGGGGAACTAGGTTACAATGAGCAGTTCTTC. Its translation: CASSQGELGYNEQFF.

The chain recombines TRBV13 with TRBJ1-6; tentative D call: TRBD1 (6 bases). This CDR3 contains 16 residues. The germline V gene has CDR1 PRHDT and CDR2 FYEKMQ (reference sequence). Trimming took off 6 bases at V and 10 bases at J, with 22 bases between the two ends. This CDR3 is CASRGRARGAKSPLHF. The CDR3 DNA follows: TGTGCCAGCAGGGGTCGGGCGCGGGGGGCCAAGTCACCCCTCCACTTT.

The chain uses TRBV19 and TRBJ2-7, with a tentative D call TRBD2 (6 bases). Trimming shortened V by 2 bases and J by 6 bases, and 20 bases separated the two germline ends. Germline V gene data show CDR1 as LNHDA and CDR2 as SQIVND (reference sequence). The CDR3 contains 16 residues. CDR3 sequence reads: CASSIRGGAEPLEQYF. CDR3 DNA: TGTGCCAGTAGTATAAGGGGAGGCGCGGAACCCCTCGAGCAGTACTTC.

The V and J genes are TRBV5-1 and TRBJ2-5; D perhaps matches TRBD2 (5 bases). The CDR3 is made up of 12 amino acids. CDR1 is SGHRS, CDR2 YFSETQ, per germline. The germline V and J ends were trimmed by 2 bases and 5 bases, with 7 bases remaining between them. CDR3 loop: CASSFSGETQYF. Written as DNA, the CDR3 is TGCGCCAGCAGCTTTTCGGGGGAGACCCAGTACTTC.

The chain is built from TRBV27 and TRBJ1-1, with D unclear. The CDR3 extends over 16 amino acids. Germline assignment: CDR1 MNHEY and CDR2 SMNVEV (reference sequence). The V end lost 4 bases, the J end lost 0 bases, and 15 bases lay between the germline ends. The CDR3 protein is CASSYTGVGVNTEAFF. CDR3 sequence (DNA): TGTGCCAGCAGTTATACCGGGGTCGGGGTGAACACTGAAGCTTTCTTT.

The rearrangement links TRBV19 to TRBJ1-1; D is uncertain. The germline CDR1 and CDR2 sequences are LNHDA and SQIVND (reference sequence). The CDR3 length is 14 residues. Trimming removed 0 bases at V and 1 base at J, with 6 bases between. The DNA for the CDR3 is TGTGCCAGTAGTATAGATCTGGCGAACACTGAAGCTTTCTTT. Its protein is CASSIDLANTEAFF.

The rearrangement uses TRBV14 and TRBJ1-2; perhaps TRBD1 as D (6 bases). This CDR3 region has 11 residues. V shed 6 bases and J shed 10 bases, with 12 bases lying between them. CDR1 is SGHDN, CDR2 FVKESK, per germline. The CDR3 DNA follows: TGTGCCAGCAGTGGGGGCGACCTCTACACCTTC. This encodes CASSGGDLYTF.

The chain is built from TRBV19 and TRBJ1-4; TRBD1 agrees at 10 bases. There are 17 residues in the CDR3. CDR1 is LNHDA, CDR2 SQIVND, per germline (reference sequence). The trim removed 5 bases at V and 8 bases at J, leaving 14 bases unmatched. CDR3 DNA: TGTGCCAGTAGTGTCCGGGACAGGGGTGCATCGGACGAAAAACTGTTTTTT. This gives the protein CASSVRDRGASDEKLFF.

This clone is a singleton in its sample. This sequence joins TRBV2 and TRBJ2-7, with D possibly matching TRBD1 (6 bases). Per germline, CDR1 SNHLY and CDR2 FYNNEI. CDR3 length: 12 amino acids. V was pared by 3 bases and J by 10 bases, with 13 bases between. Here the CDR3 DNA reads TGTGCCAGCAGTGATGTTCTCAGGGGACAGTACTTC. Its translation: CASSDVLRGQYF.

The rearrangement joins TRBV7-2 to TRBJ2-7, with 7 positions matching TRBD2. Germline V lookup: CDR1 SGHTA, CDR2 FQGNSA. Germline trimming cut 1 base from V and 6 bases from J; bases unmatched to any gene: 18. The CDR3 is 18 residues long. The CDR3 sequence: CASSLVVLLAGAPGEQYF. CDR3 nucleotides: TGTGCCAGCAGCTTAGTTGTTTTGTTGGCGGGAGCCCCGGGCGAGCAGTACTTC.

The J gene is TRBJ2-1, the V gene TRBV7-9, with 8 bases matching TRBD1. Germline V gene data show CDR1 as SEHNR and CDR2 as FQNEAQ (reference sequence). Germline trimming cut 5 bases from V and 0 bases from J; bases unmatched to any gene: 6. The CDR3 has 16 amino acids. The chain's CDR3 is CASSPHRGNSYNEQFF. CDR3 in DNA: TGTGCCAGCAGCCCGCACAGGGGGAACTCCTACAATGAGCAGTTCTTC.

The rearrangement joins TRBV14 to TRBJ1-1; tentatively, D is TRBD1 (5 bases). The CDR3 spans 15 residues. Trimming cost V 4 bases and J 0 bases, with 12 bases left between them. The germline V gene encodes CDR1 SGHDN and CDR2 FVKESK. CDR3 residues: CASSLTGSLNTEAFF. CDR3 nucleotide sequence: TGTGCCAGCAGCCTAACAGGATCTCTGAACACTGAAGCTTTCTTT.

V and J are TRBV2 and TRBJ2-5; TRBD2 aligns across 7 bases. Trimming removed 7 bases from V and 3 bases from J; junction bases left unmatched: 8. The CDR3 has 14 residues. Germline-derived CDR1 and CDR2 are SNHLY and FYNNEI. The CDR3 here is CASIGRLAEETQYF. The DNA of the CDR3 is TGTGCCAGCATTGGGAGACTAGCAGAAGAGACCCAGTACTTC.